Following are 14 T cell receptor beta chains from one sample sequenced in a study of T-cell reconstitution after alpha-beta-depleted transplantation in children. The authors prepared the TCRbeta library with unique molecular identifiers. TCRdb re-derived calls from the PCR reads in MiXCR, one entry per CDR3 protein. Of hundreds of thousands of distinct CDR3 sequences in the sample, 10% to 15% are singletons; the top ten hold approximately 2.1%. This sample comprised PBMCs, mostly from graft donor cells, obtained 360 days after TCRalphabeta/CD19-depleted stem cell transplant. These receptors were taken from a male patient aged 10 to 17 who had a stem cell transplant for acute myeloid leukemia, so the T cells may come from the graft donor.

This clonotype was detected many times. The V gene is TRBV12-3 or TRBV12-4, the J gene TRBJ1-1; the D is unclear. The CDR3 totals 14 residues. Trimming removed 5 bases from V and 6 bases from J, with 16 bases in between. CDR3 in amino acids: CASSPLRTGPEAFF. The CDR3 nucleotides read TGTGCCAGCAGTCCCCTACGGACCGGGCCTGAAGCTTTCTTT.

Only one count was recorded for this clonotype. This CDR3 is missing its conserved last phenylalanine or tryptophan, likely due to a read error. The chain joins TRBV3-1 to TRBJ1-6, with D perhaps TRBD1 (5 bases). V was clipped by 5 bases and J by 7 bases, with 21 bases between them. Germline V CDR1 and CDR2: LGHDT, YNNKEL (reference sequence). CDR3 length: 17 residues. The CDR3, as DNA: TGTGCCAGCAGCTCAAAGCATCTCGGACAATGGAATTCACCCCTCCACTGT. Its protein is CASSSKHLGQWNSPLHC.

This clonotype appeared many times. The CDR3 region is CASSTDQYLYEQYF. CDR3 bases: TGTGCCAGCAGCACAGACCAGTACCTCTACGAGCAGTACTTC. This chain joins TRBV7-9 and TRBJ2-7; D gene unclear. The CDR3 extends over 14 amino acids. Germline assignment: CDR1 SEHNR and CDR2 FQNEAQ (reference sequence). V was trimmed by 5 bases and J by 3 bases, leaving 14 bases between them.

This clonotype was seen repeatedly, ten times or more. The rearrangement joins TRBV11-2 to TRBJ2-7; 8 bases match TRBD1. Unmatched junction bases numbered 10, after V lost 5 bases and J lost 4 bases. This CDR3 contains 15 residues. From germline, CDR1 is SGHAT and CDR2 FQNNGV. The CDR3 loop reads CASSPKGRGQYEQYF. The CDR3 nucleotides are TGTGCCAGCAGCCCCAAGGGCAGGGGGCAATACGAGCAGTACTTC.

At least ten counts were recorded for this clonotype. The genes are TRBV29-1 and TRBJ2-7; D is ambiguous. Trimming took off 4 bases at V and 4 bases at J, with 8 bases between the two ends. The CDR3 extends over 11 amino acids. Germline values: CDR1 SQVTM, CDR2 ANQGSEA. The CDR3 region is CSVVGSYEQYF. CDR3 DNA sequence: TGCAGCGTTGTGGGGTCTTACGAGCAGTACTTC.

The rearrangement uses TRBV20-1 and TRBJ2-3, with 8 bases identical to TRBD2. The CDR3 loop spans 16 amino acids. Per germline, CDR1 DFQATT and CDR2 SNEGSKA (reference sequence). The ends lost 2 bases at V and 0 bases at J; junction bases unmatched: 7. Here the CDR3 DNA reads TGCAGTGCTAGACAGAGGACTAGCCTTAGCACAGATACGCAGTATTTT. As protein: CSARQRTSLSTDTQYF.

This clonotype was found a few times. The chain uses TRBV7-2 and TRBJ2-2; 7 positions match TRBD1. This CDR3 is built from 15 residues. Germline assignment: CDR1 SGHTA and CDR2 FQGNSA. V shed 3 bases and J 6 bases; nucleotides not matched to a gene: 7. The CDR3 loop is CASSFLQGIPGELFF. The CDR3 bases are TGTGCCAGCAGCTTCCTACAGGGGATCCCCGGGGAGCTGTTTTTT.

This clonotype was picked up a small number of times. The rearrangement joins TRBV3-1 to TRBJ2-1; D gene ambiguous. V lost 4 bases, J lost 3 bases, and 4 bases lay in between. The germline V gene has CDR1 LGHDT and CDR2 YNNKEL (reference sequence). This CDR3 comprises 12 residues. CDR3 residues: CASSRYYNEQFF. DNA of the CDR3: TGTGCCAGCAGCCGATACTACAATGAGCAGTTCTTC.

The table lists this clonotype with a few counts. The V call is TRBV7-6, the J call TRBJ2-1, with a possible D match to TRBD2 (6 bases). Germline V CDR1 and CDR2: SGHVS, FNYEAQ. The length of the CDR3 is 17 residues. V lost 5 bases to trimming and J lost 5 bases, with 22 bases between them. The CDR3 DNA sequence: TGTGCCAGCAGCACCAGACTAGGGAACCCTACTGACAATGAGCAGTTCTTC. This sequence encodes CASSTRLGNPTDNEQFF.

The rearrangement uses TRBV28 and TRBJ2-7, with D maybe TRBD2 (6 bases). The germline V gene has CDR1 MDHEN and CDR2 SYDVKM. This CDR3 has 16 residues. Trimming pared 4 bases from V and 3 bases from J, leaving 19 bases between. DNA for the CDR3: TGTGCCAGCAGTTCCCCCTATAGTCGCGGGGACTACGAGCAGTACTTC. This sequence encodes CASSSPYSRGDYEQYF.

This rearrangement joins TRBV20-1 to TRBJ2-3; TRBD2 aligns across 10 bases. V shed 4 bases and J 3 bases; nucleotides not matched to a gene: 1. There are 13 residues in the CDR3. Germline V lookup: CDR1 DFQATT, CDR2 SNEGSKA (reference sequence). As DNA, the CDR3 is TGCAGTGCTAAACTAGCGGGAACAGATACGCAGTATTTT. Translated: CSAKLAGTDTQYF.

This clonotype was detected a few times. V usage is TRBV12-3 or TRBV12-4 and J usage is TRBJ2-7; TRBD1 is a possible D gene (6 bases). CDR3 size: 14 residues. With 8 bases removed from V and 3 bases from J, the gap between germline ends came to 17 bases. CDR3 loop: CASGGSGRYYEQYF. Here the CDR3 DNA reads TGTGCCAGCGGGGGCTCGGGCCGATACTACGAGCAGTACTTC.

This clonotype was picked up a small number of times. The rearrangement links TRBV6-2 or TRBV6-3 to TRBJ1-5; 8 bases agree with TRBD1. In germline, CDR1 is MNHEY, CDR2 SVGEGT. The CDR3 spans 15 residues. Losses at the gene ends were 6 bases for V and 2 bases for J; bases not matched to a gene: 6. CDR3 coding DNA: TGTGCCAGCAGGGCAACAGGGGGGGGCAATCAGCCCCAGCATTTT. Protein product: CASRATGGGNQPQHF.

The sample holds many counts of this clonotype. V and J are TRBV27 and TRBJ2-1, with 9 bases aligning to TRBD2. Trimming at V came to 5 bases and at J to 6 bases, leaving 11 bases not matched to a gene. CDR1 and CDR2 from the germline V gene are MNHEY and SMNVEV (reference sequence). The CDR3 contains 16 residues. CDR3 region: CASSIRTSEAFNEQFF. CDR3 bases: TGTGCCAGCAGTATTCGGACTAGCGAGGCCTTCAATGAGCAGTTCTTC.